A single sample gave rise to the 14 T cell receptor beta chains below, sequenced in a study of cytomegalovirus exposure and HLA in healthy donors. Primers included in the PCR were 60 Vbeta and 13 Jbeta primers. The assay was immunoSEQ multiplex PCR, and TCRdb's table has in-frame clones only and misses some. This repertoire shows approximately 170,000 clones, around 80% found once; its top ten account for about 2.4%. The sequencing sample was made of PBMCs. The origin of the receptors is a male donor in good health and CMV-seronegative.

The V call is TRBV7-6, the J call TRBJ2-7; D is perhaps TRBD2 (6 bases). Germline assignment: CDR1 SGHVS and CDR2 FNYEAQ. This CDR3 spans 15 amino acids. Trimming shortened V by 5 bases and J by 3 bases, and 17 bases separated the two germline ends. CDR3 region: CASSPTGGGGYEQYF. In nucleotides, the CDR3 is TGTGCCAGCAGCCCGACGGGTGGGGGAGGCTACGAGCAGTACTTC.

As for this clone: An end of the junction differs from the germline gene, which may be a read error. This chain connects TRBV20-1 to TRBJ2-7; D might be TRBD2 (6 bases). Looked up from germline, CDR1 is DFQATT and CDR2 is SNEGSKA (reference sequence). The CDR3 is made up of 11 amino acids. CDR3 sequence: CQVGSSYEQYF. DNA of the CDR3: TGTCAAGTCGGGAGCTCCTACGAGCAGTACTTC.

This sequence joins TRBV7-2 and TRBJ2-3, with D maybe TRBD2 (6 bases). V was shortened by 1 base and J by 5 bases, with 10 bases between the two germline ends. From germline, CDR1 is SGHTA and CDR2 FQGNSA. CDR3 length: 14 amino acids. CDR3 region: CASSLVAEQDTQYF. As DNA, the CDR3 is TGTGCCAGCAGCTTAGTAGCGGAACAAGATACGCAGTATTTT.

The chain has TRBV9 and TRBJ2-3, with a tentative D call TRBD2 (6 bases). Germline V gives CDR1 SGDLS, CDR2 YYNGEE. V dropped 0 bases and J dropped 4 bases, with 12 bases sitting between them. The CDR3 length is 15 residues. This chain's CDR3 is CASSVGGTGADTQYF. The CDR3 bases are TGTGCCAGCAGCGTAGGCGGGACGGGCGCAGATACGCAGTATTTT.

This clone has more than one count but fewer than ten. This rearrangement joins TRBV29-1 to TRBJ2-5, with a weak D call TRBD2 (6 bases). Germline-derived CDR1 and CDR2 are SQVTM and ANQGSEA. The CDR3 extends over 15 amino acids. V lost 3 bases and J 4 bases, leaving 18 bases between the germline ends. The CDR3 protein is CSVEFLGQGGETQYF. In DNA, the CDR3 is TGCAGCGTTGAGTTCCTTGGCCAGGGAGGAGAGACCCAGTACTTC.

The CDR3 nucleotides read TGTGCCAGTGGACAGGGGGCACCGGGGAATGAGCAGTTCTTC. Translation: CASGQGAPGNEQFF. J is TRBJ2-1 and V is TRBV19, with 11 bases aligning to TRBD1. The CDR3 loop spans 14 amino acids. V lost 8 bases to trimming and J lost 7 bases; unmatched junction nucleotides: 7. Germline lookup yields CDR1 LNHDA and CDR2 SQIVND (reference sequence).

This chain uses TRBV5-1 with TRBJ2-2; the match to TRBD1 covers 9 bases. Germline lookup yields CDR1 SGHRS and CDR2 YFSETQ. The CDR3 runs 16 residues. V lost 4 bases to trimming and J lost 2 bases; unmatched junction nucleotides: 6. As DNA, the CDR3 is TGCGCCAGCAGCCGCGGACAGGGGACTAACACCGGGGAGCTGTTTTTT. As protein: CASSRGQGTNTGELFF.

The genes are TRBV10-3 and TRBJ2-7; 7 bases agree with TRBD1. The CDR3 is 15 amino acids. The J segment lost 0 bases and the V segment lost 7 bases, leaving 9 bases of the junction unmatched. Germline V CDR1 and CDR2: ENHRY, SYGVKD. The CDR3 loop is CAINDPGQSSYEQYF. The CDR3 nucleotides read TGTGCCATCAATGACCCGGGACAGTCCTCCTACGAGCAGTACTTC.

This clone was observed once. This chain joins TRBV28 and TRBJ1-5; perhaps TRBD1 as D (6 bases). Trimming removed 2 bases from V and 3 bases from J, with 14 bases in between. The CDR3 runs to 16 residues. Germline V gives CDR1 MDHEN, CDR2 SYDVKM. The CDR3 region has the DNA TGTGCCAGCAGTTTAGGAGTCCAGGGGACCAATCAGCCCCAGCATTTT. Amino acids: CASSLGVQGTNQPQHF.

The J gene is TRBJ2-5, the V gene TRBV2; 11 bases fit TRBD2. Germline V CDR1 and CDR2: SNHLY, FYNNEI. The CDR3 spans 16 residues. V was pared by 2 bases and J by 2 bases, with 4 bases of the junction left unmatched. The DNA of the CDR3 is TGTGCCAGCAGTGAAATTATAGCGGGGGGGCAAGAGACCCAGTACTTC. Protein: CASSEIIAGGQETQYF.

V gene TRBV5-6 combines with J gene TRBJ1-2, with 7 bases lining up with TRBD1. This CDR3 spans 17 amino acids. Germline trimming cut 0 bases from V and 8 bases from J; bases unmatched to any gene: 16. Germline V gives CDR1 SGHDT, CDR2 YYEEEE. CDR3 nucleotide sequence: TGTGCCAGCAGCTTGGTAGGCCAGGGGGGTACTTCTAGCGGCTACACCTTC. This translates into CASSLVGQGGTSSGYTF.

The sample holds a few counts of this clone. V gene TRBV30 combines with J gene TRBJ1-1, with D possibly matching TRBD1 (5 bases). V lost 5 bases and J lost 1, with 17 bases in between. Germline V gene data show CDR1 as GTSNPN and CDR2 as SVGIG (reference sequence). The length of the CDR3 is 15 residues. CDR3 sequence: CAWFKGLPTNTEAFF. CDR3 bases: TGTGCCTGGTTCAAGGGGCTACCGACGAACACTGAAGCTTTCTTT. The full variable domain, with the rest looked up from reference TRBV30 and TRBJ1-1, is SQTIHQWPATLVQPVGSPLSLECTVEGTSNPNLYWYRQAAGRGLQLLFYSVGIGQISSEVPQNLSASRPQDRQFILSSKKLLLSDSGFYLCAWFKGLPTNTEAFFGQGTRLTVV.

The chain links TRBV4-2 to TRBJ2-7; 7 bases are a match to TRBD1. CDR3 length equals 15 residues. J lost 1 base, V lost 4 bases, and 7 bases had no gene match. Germline CDR1 is LGHNA and CDR2 is YNFKEQ. This CDR3 is CASSRRQGESYEQYF. The DNA for the CDR3 is TGTGCCAGCAGCCGTAGACAGGGAGAGTCCTACGAGCAGTACTTC.

The CDR3 sequence is CASSTTSGPYNEQFF. CDR3 DNA: TGTGCCAGCAGTACGACTAGCGGGCCATACAATGAGCAGTTCTTC. This sequence joins TRBV6-5 and TRBJ2-1; 10 bases match TRBD2. The CDR3 has 15 residues. The V and J ends lost 5 bases and 4 bases, in that order; junction bases with no gene match: 5. Germline V gene data show CDR1 as MNHEY and CDR2 as SVGAGI.